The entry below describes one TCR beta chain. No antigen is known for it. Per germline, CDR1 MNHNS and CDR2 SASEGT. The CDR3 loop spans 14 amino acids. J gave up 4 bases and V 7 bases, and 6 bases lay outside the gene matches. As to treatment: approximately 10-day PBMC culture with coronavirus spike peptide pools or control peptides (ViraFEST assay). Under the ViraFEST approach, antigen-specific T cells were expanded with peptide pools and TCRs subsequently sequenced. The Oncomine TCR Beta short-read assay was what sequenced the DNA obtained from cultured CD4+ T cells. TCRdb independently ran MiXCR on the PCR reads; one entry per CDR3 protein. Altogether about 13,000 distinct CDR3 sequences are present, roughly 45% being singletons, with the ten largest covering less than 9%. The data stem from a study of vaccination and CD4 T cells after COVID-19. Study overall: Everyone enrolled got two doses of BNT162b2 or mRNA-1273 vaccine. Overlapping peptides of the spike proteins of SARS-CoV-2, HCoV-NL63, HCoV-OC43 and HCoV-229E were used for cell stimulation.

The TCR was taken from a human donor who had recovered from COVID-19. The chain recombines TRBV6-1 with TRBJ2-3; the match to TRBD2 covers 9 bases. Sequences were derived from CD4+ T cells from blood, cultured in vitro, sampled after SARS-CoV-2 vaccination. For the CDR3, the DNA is TGTGCCAGCATTAAGGGACTAGCATCAGATACGCAGTATTTT. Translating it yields CASIKGLASDTQYF.